The present T cell receptor (beta chain) was sequenced within a study of Graves' ophthalmopathy and Graves' hyperthyroidism. With 5 bases clipped from V and 2 bases from J, the junction kept 15 bases outside the gene matches. CDR1 is LNHDA, CDR2 SQIVND, per germline (reference sequence). The CDR3 covers 18 residues. The study amplified TCR beta CDR3 regions using RNA transcripts. Second-round multiplex PCR came after a first-round RT-PCR that employed HTBI primers. Using its own MiXCR run on the multiplex PCR reads, TCRdb lists one record per CDR3 protein. The sample lists almost 400,000 distinct CDR3 sequences, about 17% occurring once. Active ophthalmopathy (CAS at least 3, NOSPECS at least 4), lasting under 3 months. The evidence that diagnosis relied on was clinical symptoms, serum thyroxine, TRAb, thyroid ultrasound and orbital computed tomography. The PBMCs had their origin in 7.5 to 10 ml of fresh peripheral blood.

This clonotype came up many times. The target antigen is unknown. Regarding the study as a whole: The model's ophthalmopathy progression predictions had roughly 65% sensitivity and over 72% specificity.

The TCR comes from a woman between 18 and 30 years old with Graves' ophthalmopathy. Sequences were obtained from peripheral blood. The V and J genes are TRBV19 and TRBJ2-7; 10 nucleotides line up with TRBD2. The CDR3 is CASSPSGTSVRFPYEQYF. DNA for the CDR3: TGTGCCAGTAGTCCGTCCGGGACTAGCGTGCGGTTCCCCTACGAGCAGTACTTC. The full variable domain, with the rest looked up from reference TRBV19 and TRBJ2-7, is DGGITQSPKYLFRKEGQNVTLSCEQNLNHDAMYWYRQDPGQGLRLIYYSQIVNDFQKGDIAEGYSVSREKKESFPLTVTSAQKNPTAFYLCASSPSGTSVRFPYEQYFGPGTRLTVT.